The 8 T cell receptor beta chains given below trace back to one sample, sequenced in a study of cytomegalovirus exposure and HLA in healthy donors. The PCR ran on 60 Vbeta and 13 Jbeta primers. Libraries were prepared by immunoSEQ multiplex PCR; TCRdb keeps only in-frame clonotypes and omits some of them. The repertoire includes tens of thousands of clones, roughly 84% of them detected once, and approximately 4% sits in the top ten. Source material: PBMCs. The receptors were gathered from a man under 40 in good health and CMV-seronegative.

The sample holds one count of this clone. The chain combines TRBV4-3 with TRBJ2-1, with 8 nucleotides matching TRBD2. Unmatched junction bases numbered 5, after V lost 0 bases and J lost 7 bases. Germline V gives CDR1 LGHNA, CDR2 YSLEER. The CDR3 covers 15 residues. CDR3 sequence (DNA): TGCGCCAGCAGCCAAGATCGGACTAGCCGGAATGAGCAGTTCTTC. Translation: CASSQDRTSRNEQFF.

V gene TRBV18 combines with J gene TRBJ2-5; 11 bases map to TRBD2. The CDR3 sequence is 15 residues long. V shed 2 bases and J 4 bases; nucleotides not matched to a gene: 3. The germline CDR1 and CDR2 sequences are KGHSH and LQKENI. In DNA form, the CDR3 reads TGTGCCAGCTCACCAACTAGCGGGGGAGGAGAGACCCAGTACTTC. Translation gives CASSPTSGGGETQYF.

The chain recombines TRBV10-3 with TRBJ2-7, with 9 bases aligning to TRBD1. The germline V gene encodes CDR1 ENHRY and CDR2 SYGVKD. The CDR3 has 15 residues. The V segment lost 3 bases and the J segment 0 bases; nucleotides outside the gene matches: 3. The DNA for the CDR3 is TGTGCCATCAGTGACCGGGACAGGGTCTCCTACGAGCAGTACTTC. Protein product: CAISDRDRVSYEQYF.

The rearrangement uses TRBV5-1 and TRBJ1-4; TRBD1 matches at 8 bases. Germline-derived CDR1 and CDR2 are SGHRS and YFSETQ. Trimming at V came to 4 bases and at J to 8 bases, leaving 13 bases not matched to a gene. The CDR3 length is 16 residues. CDR3 in DNA: TGCGCCAGCAGCCCCGCAGGACAGGGAGGGGGGGAAAAACTGTTTTTT. The encoded protein is CASSPAGQGGGEKLFF. Together with reference TRBV5-1 and TRBJ1-4, the CDR3 gives the full variable domain: KAGVTQTPRYLIKTRGQQVTLSCSPISGHRSVSWYQQTPGQGLQFLFEYFSETQRNKGNFPGRFSGRQFSNSRSEMNVSTLELGDSALYLCASSPAGQGGGEKLFFGSGTQLSVL.

The rearrangement uses TRBV30 and TRBJ2-3; no definite D call. The V end was cut by 3 bases, the J end by 6 bases, with 7 bases between. The germline CDR1 and CDR2 sequences are GTSNPN and SVGIG (reference sequence). This CDR3 comprises 11 residues. In DNA form, the CDR3 reads TGTGCCTGGAGCCCGACTGATACGCAGTATTTT. This gives the protein CAWSPTDTQYF.

This sequence joins TRBV11-2 and TRBJ2-1; tentatively, D is TRBD1 (6 bases). The CDR3 sequence is 15 residues long. Germline lookup yields CDR1 SGHAT and CDR2 FQNNGV. V shed 5 bases and J shed 1 base, with 12 bases lying between them. DNA for the CDR3: TGTGCCAGCAGCCTCTACAGGGCGTCCTACAATGAGCAGTTCTTC. It specifies CASSLYRASYNEQFF.

The rearrangement joins TRBV30 to TRBJ2-7; 10 nucleotides line up with TRBD1. The J segment lost 9 bases and the V segment lost 2 bases, leaving 13 bases of the junction unmatched. There are 15 residues in the CDR3. The germline gives CDR1 GTSNPN, CDR2 SVGIG (reference sequence). The CDR3 DNA sequence: TGTGCCTGGAGTTCAACCGGGACAGGGGCCCCAGGGCAGTACTTC. Its translation is CAWSSTGTGAPGQYF.

The CDR3 DNA reads TGTGCCAGCAGCTTGGTTAGCGGGCCGGGGAATGAGCAGTTCTTC. Translated: CASSLVSGPGNEQFF. The rearrangement links TRBV5-4 to TRBJ2-1, with 7 bases aligning to TRBD2. CDR1 and CDR2 (germline): SGHNT, YYREEE (reference sequence). The CDR3 loop spans 15 amino acids. Unmatched junction bases numbered 7, after V lost 0 bases and J lost 7 bases.